The 13 T cell receptor beta chains reported below all come from one sample, sequenced in a study of T-cell reconstitution after alpha-beta-depleted transplantation in children. A library of TCRbeta sequences, prepared with unique molecular identifiers, was generated. TCRdb recomputed calls from the PCR reads with MiXCR, one row per CDR3 protein. The sample carries 500,000 to 600,000 distinct CDR3 sequences, around 19% recorded once. The sequencing used PBMCs from the stem cell graft donor, collected from the stem cell graft. These receptors all come from a human donor who donated a stem cell graft to a child with acute lymphoblastic leukemia.

This clonotype showed up just a few times. This chain uses TRBV4-1 with TRBJ2-7; tentative D call: TRBD1 (5 bases). CDR1 is MGHRA and CDR2 is YSYEKL in the germline V gene. Trimming took 1 base from V and 1 from J, leaving 8 bases between them. This CDR3 has 14 residues. CDR3 residues: CASSQGGASYEQYF. The CDR3 DNA reads as TGCGCCAGCAGCCAAGGGGGCGCATCCTACGAGCAGTACTTC.

This clonotype was picked up a small number of times. The rearrangement joins TRBV7-8 to TRBJ2-1; 8 nucleotides align to TRBD2. CDR1 is SGHVS and CDR2 is FQNEAQ in the germline V gene. Trimming cost V 4 bases and J 4 bases; bases outside gene matches: 12. There are 17 residues in the CDR3. The CDR3 is CASSSRDGTRPYNEQFF. The CDR3, as DNA: TGTGCCAGCAGCTCCCGAGACGGGACTAGGCCTTACAATGAGCAGTTCTTC.

The chain has TRBV6-1 and TRBJ2-7; 7 nucleotides align to TRBD2. The germline CDR1 and CDR2 sequences are MNHNS and SASEGT. V trimming: 5 bases; J trimming: 2 bases; junction bases outside the gene matches: 9. This CDR3 is 15 amino acids long. The CDR3 nucleotides are TGTGCCAGCAGTCTCCCCTCCGGGACTACCTACGAGCAGTACTTC. This sequence encodes CASSLPSGTTYEQYF.

This clonotype was recorded a few times. The CDR3 protein is CASSLSRTSGSYEQYF. The CDR3, as DNA: TGTGCCAGCAGCCTTTCCAGGACTAGCGGGAGTTACGAGCAGTACTTC. The chain combines TRBV6-2 or TRBV6-3 with TRBJ2-7, with 13 bases identical to TRBD2. This CDR3 is 16 amino acids long. Unmatched junction bases numbered 9, after V lost 6 bases and J lost 4 bases. From germline, CDR1 is MNHEY and CDR2 SVGEGT.

This clonotype was observed a few times. This chain links TRBV5-1 with TRBJ2-1; 13 nucleotides line up with TRBD2. This CDR3 has 15 amino acids. Trimming removed 3 bases from V and 7 bases from J; junction bases left unmatched: 4. The germline V gene has CDR1 SGHRS and CDR2 YFSETQ. The CDR3 reads CASSSGLAGENEQFF. CDR3 DNA: TGCGCCAGCAGCTCCGGACTAGCGGGAGAAAATGAGCAGTTCTTC.

This chain joins TRBV11-1 and TRBJ2-1; D is ambiguous. This CDR3 is built from 15 residues. Trimming removed 2 bases at V and 3 bases at J, with 11 bases between. CDR1 SGHAT and CDR2 FQDESV come from the germline V gene (reference sequence). CDR3 coding DNA: TGTGCCAGCAGCTTATGGGGATCCCACTACAATGAGCAGTTCTTC. Protein product: CASSLWGSHYNEQFF.

A note on this clonotype: This may arise from a read error, as a much more abundant clone is one base away. It is likely a read error, because the conserved phenylalanine at the end of the CDR3 is missing. This rearrangement joins TRBV20-1 to TRBJ1-1; 10 nucleotides match TRBD1. Germline CDR1 reads DFQATT; CDR2 reads SNEGSKA (reference sequence). Unmatched junction bases numbered 5, after V lost 8 bases and J lost 5 bases. This CDR3 has 12 amino acids. In DNA, the CDR3 is TGCAGTCTCTGGACAGGGGGAACTGAAGCTTTCATT. Its protein is CSLWTGGTEAFI.

The gene calls are TRBV5-1 and TRBJ1-1; 7 nucleotides align to TRBD1. Germline lookup yields CDR1 SGHRS and CDR2 YFSETQ. The junction had 10 bases not matched to a gene; V was cut back by 4 bases and J by 1 base. The CDR3 covers 16 residues. Here the CDR3 DNA reads TGCGCCAGCAGCCGTCTCTACAGGGGTCCGAACACTGAAGCTTTCTTT. It specifies CASSRLYRGPNTEAFF.

The rearrangement uses TRBV20-1 and TRBJ2-3; no definite D call. Germline V gene lookup returns CDR1 DFQATT and CDR2 SNEGSKA (reference sequence). This CDR3 comprises 15 residues. V lost 5 bases and J lost 0, with 15 bases in between. The CDR3 loop is CSAAQSQISTDTQYF. The CDR3 coding sequence is TGCAGTGCTGCCCAAAGTCAAATTAGCACAGATACGCAGTATTTT.

The chain employs TRBV6-1 and TRBJ2-7; no definite D call. Germline CDR1 is MNHNS and CDR2 is SASEGT. The V end lost 3 bases, the J end lost 1 base, and 13 bases lay between the germline ends. CDR3 size: 15 residues. Here the CDR3 reads CASSDPPSPSYEQYF. CDR3 bases: TGTGCCAGCAGTGACCCGCCAAGCCCTTCCTACGAGCAGTACTTC.

Written as DNA, the CDR3 is TGTGCCAGCAGTGGAGACAGGGGAAAGGACTATGGCTACACCTTC. Translation: CASSGDRGKDYGYTF. The chain is built from TRBV25-1 and TRBJ1-2, with 8 bases identical to TRBD1. The V segment lost 4 bases and the J segment 3 bases; nucleotides outside the gene matches: 7. This CDR3 region has 15 residues. Germline CDR1 MGHDK, CDR2 SYGVNS.

This clonotype showed up just a few times. The chain carries TRBV15 and TRBJ2-1, with D unresolved. V was clipped by 8 bases and J by 4 bases, with 9 bases between them. The CDR3 runs to 12 residues. Germline V gene lookup returns CDR1 LNHNV and CDR2 YYDKDF (reference sequence). The CDR3 spells CATSGPYNEQFF. CDR3 DNA sequence: TGTGCCACCTCCGGACCATACAATGAGCAGTTCTTC.

This clonotype was counted only a few times. The genes are TRBV5-1 and TRBJ1-6; TRBD1 might be the D (6 bases). V dropped 0 bases and J dropped 16 bases, with 11 bases sitting between them. The CDR3 has 12 residues. The germline V gene encodes CDR1 SGHRS and CDR2 YFSETQ. The chain's CDR3 is CASSLAPGELHF. The CDR3 nucleotides are TGCGCCAGCAGCTTGGCCCCAGGGGAACTCCACTTT.